This TCR beta chain stems from a study of blood T cell repertoires in COVID-19. In the study overall: Italy, Spain and the United States were the sources of the convalescent and acute COVID-19 samples. From T cells, B-cell-depleted T cells, or PBMCs came the material, which was cDNA or gDNA.

In germline, CDR1 is MNHNS, CDR2 SASEGT. Trimming removed 3 bases from V and 1 base from J, with 20 bases in between. CDR3 length: 18 amino acids. Source study methods: Nucleated cell counts were estimated from reference gene primer amplification. This table comes from immunoSEQ multiplex PCR, and its TCRdb copy is limited to in-frame clones, with some not included. That table is the source of V, J and clone size, and D and trimming were worked out from the DNA. The sample shows some 220,000 clones, approximately 84% of them seen only once. Sequenced input: peripheral blood. The chain has TRBV6-1 and TRBJ2-3, with TRBD2 as a possible D gene (5 bases). The sequence was collected from a man aged 50 to 59 who had recovered from COVID-19. CDR3 nucleotide sequence: TGTGCCAGCAGTGACCGGGCCGGGGTGGGCGTAGGCACAGATACGCAGTATTTT. Translation gives CASSDRAGVGVGTDTQYF.